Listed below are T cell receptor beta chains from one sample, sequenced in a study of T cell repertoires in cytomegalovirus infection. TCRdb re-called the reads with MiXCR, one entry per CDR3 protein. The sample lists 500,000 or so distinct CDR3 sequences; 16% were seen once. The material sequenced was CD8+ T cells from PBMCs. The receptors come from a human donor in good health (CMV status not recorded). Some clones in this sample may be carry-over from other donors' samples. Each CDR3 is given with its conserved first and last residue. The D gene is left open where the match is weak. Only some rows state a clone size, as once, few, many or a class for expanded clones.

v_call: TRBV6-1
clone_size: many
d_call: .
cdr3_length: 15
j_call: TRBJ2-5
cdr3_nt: TGTGCCAGCAGTATATATAGACTAGGTGATGAGACCCAGTACTTC
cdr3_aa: CASSIYRLGDETQYF

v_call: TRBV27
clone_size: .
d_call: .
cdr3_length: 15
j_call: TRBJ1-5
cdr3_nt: TGTGCCAGCAGTTTCTCCGGGACGCCCCCGAGGCCCCAGCATTTT
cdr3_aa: CASSFSGTPPRPQHF

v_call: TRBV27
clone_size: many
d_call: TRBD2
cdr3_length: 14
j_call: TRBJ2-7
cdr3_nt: TGTGCCAGCAGTTTGACTAGCGCCGCCTACGAGCAGTACTTC
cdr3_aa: CASSLTSAAYEQYF

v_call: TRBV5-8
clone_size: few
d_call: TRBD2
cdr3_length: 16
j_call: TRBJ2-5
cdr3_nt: TGTGCCAGCAGCTTGTTTTCGGGAGGGTTCTTGGAGACCCAGTACTTC
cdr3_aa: CASSLFSGGFLETQYF

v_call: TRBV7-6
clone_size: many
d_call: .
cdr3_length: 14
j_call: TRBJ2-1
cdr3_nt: TGTGCCAGCAGCTTAAAGGGGACTTACAATGAGCAGTTCTTC
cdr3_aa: CASSLKGTYNEQFF

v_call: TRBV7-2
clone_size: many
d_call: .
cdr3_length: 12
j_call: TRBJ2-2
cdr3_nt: TGTGCCAGCAGCTTAGGGGCCGGGGAGCTGTTTTTT
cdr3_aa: CASSLGAGELFF

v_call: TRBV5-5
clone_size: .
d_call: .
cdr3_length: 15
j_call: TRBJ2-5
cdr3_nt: TGTGCCAGCAGCTTGGTTCTCAGGGGGGATGAGACCCAGTACTTC
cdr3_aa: CASSLVLRGDETQYF

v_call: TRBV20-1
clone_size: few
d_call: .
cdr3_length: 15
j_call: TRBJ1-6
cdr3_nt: TGCAGTGCTAGAGGAGGAGAAGGGTTTCATTCACCCCTCCACTTT
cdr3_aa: CSARGGEGFHSPLHF

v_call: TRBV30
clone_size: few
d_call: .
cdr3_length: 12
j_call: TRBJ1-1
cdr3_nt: TGTGCCTGGATCCACCTGAACACTGAAGCTTTCTTT
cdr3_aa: CAWIHLNTEAFF

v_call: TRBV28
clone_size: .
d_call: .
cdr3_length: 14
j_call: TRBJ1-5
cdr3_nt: TGTGCCGAACGTTCGGGAGGAGGCAATCAGCCCCAGCATTTT
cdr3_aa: CAERSGGGNQPQHF

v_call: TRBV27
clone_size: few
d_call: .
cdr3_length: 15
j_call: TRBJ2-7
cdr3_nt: TGTGCCAGCAGTTTTACAGGGATGGGAGCATACGAGCAGTACTTC
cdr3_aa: CASSFTGMGAYEQYF

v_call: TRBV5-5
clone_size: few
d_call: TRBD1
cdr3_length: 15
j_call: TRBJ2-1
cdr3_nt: TGTGCCAGCAGCTTGGAGGGACAGTCCTACAATGAGCAGTTCTTC
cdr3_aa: CASSLEGQSYNEQFF

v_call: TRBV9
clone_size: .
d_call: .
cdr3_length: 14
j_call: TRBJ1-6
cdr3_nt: TGTGCCAGCAGCGAAGGGACGGAAAATTCACCCCTCCACTTT
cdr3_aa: CASSEGTENSPLHF

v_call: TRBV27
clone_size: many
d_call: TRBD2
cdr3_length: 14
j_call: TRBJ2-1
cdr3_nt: TGTGCCATCGGGGGACTAGCGGGAGTCAATGAGCAGTTCTTC
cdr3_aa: CAIGGLAGVNEQFF

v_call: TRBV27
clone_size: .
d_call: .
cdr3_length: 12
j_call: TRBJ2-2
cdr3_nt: TGTGCCAGCAGTTCCTTCACCGGGGAGCTGTTTTTT
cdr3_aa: CASSSFTGELFF

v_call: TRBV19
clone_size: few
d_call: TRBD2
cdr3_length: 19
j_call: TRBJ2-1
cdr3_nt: TGTGCCAGTCAATCAACAGGGACTAGCGGGCACGACTCCTACAATGAGCAGTTCTTC
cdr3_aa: CASQSTGTSGHDSYNEQFF

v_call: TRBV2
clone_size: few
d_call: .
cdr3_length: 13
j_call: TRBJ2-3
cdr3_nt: TGTGCCAGCGGGGGGTCTAGCACAGATACGCAGTATTTT
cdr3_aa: CASGGSSTDTQYF

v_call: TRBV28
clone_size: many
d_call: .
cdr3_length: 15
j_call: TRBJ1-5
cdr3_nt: TGTGCCAGCAGTTTAAGGTCCTGGAGCAATCAGCCCCAGCATTTT
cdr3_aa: CASSLRSWSNQPQHF

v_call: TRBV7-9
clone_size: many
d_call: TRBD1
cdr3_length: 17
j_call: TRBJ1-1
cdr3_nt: TGTGCCAGCAGCTCCAACCGGGACAGGGGTTTCCACACTGAAGCTTTCTTT
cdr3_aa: CASSSNRDRGFHTEAFF

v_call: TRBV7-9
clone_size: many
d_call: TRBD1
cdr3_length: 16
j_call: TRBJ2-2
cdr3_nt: TGTGCCAGCAGCTTATCCCGGGACAGGGGGACCGGGGAGCTGTTTTTT
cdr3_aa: CASSLSRDRGTGELFF

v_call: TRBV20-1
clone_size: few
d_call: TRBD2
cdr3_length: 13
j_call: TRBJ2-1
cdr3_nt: TGCAGTGCTTACTTCAGGGATAGCGGGGAGCAGTTCTTC
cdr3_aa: CSAYFRDSGEQFF

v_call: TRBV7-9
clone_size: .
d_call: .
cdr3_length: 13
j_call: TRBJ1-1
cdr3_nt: TGTGCCAGCAGCTTAATGCTGGGCACTGAAGCTTTCTTT
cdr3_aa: CASSLMLGTEAFF

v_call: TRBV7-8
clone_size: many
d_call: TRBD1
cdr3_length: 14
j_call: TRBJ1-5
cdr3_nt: TGTGCCAGCAGCTGGACAGGGGACGATCAGCCCCAGCATTTT
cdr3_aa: CASSWTGDDQPQHF

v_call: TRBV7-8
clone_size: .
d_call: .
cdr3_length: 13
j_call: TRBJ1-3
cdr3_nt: TGTGCCAGAAGGAAGAACAATGGAAACACCATATATTTT
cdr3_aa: CARRKNNGNTIYF

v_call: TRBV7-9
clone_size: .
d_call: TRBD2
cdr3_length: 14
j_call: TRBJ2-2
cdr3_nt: TGTGCCAGCAGCCCTCCGGGACTAGCCGGGGAGCTGTTTTTT
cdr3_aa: CASSPPGLAGELFF

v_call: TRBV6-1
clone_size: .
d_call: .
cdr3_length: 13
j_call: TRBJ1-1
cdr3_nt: TGTGCCAGCAGTACACAGGAGAACACTGAAGCTTTCTTT
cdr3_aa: CASSTQENTEAFF